This is a list of T cell receptor beta chains from one sample in a study of early T cells in non-severe SARS-CoV-2 infection. In TCRdb, the 5' RACE reads were re-called with MiXCR into one record per CDR3 protein. The data contain more than 80,000 distinct CDR3 sequences, roughly 15% of them singletons. The specimen was whole blood. The receptors come from an adult who was a healthcare worker with PCR-confirmed SARS-CoV-2 infection or an uninfected control (not recorded which). CDR3s include the opening cysteine and the closing phenylalanine or tryptophan. The D gene is left open where the match is weak. Size is omitted from some rows. Given values are once, few, many or a class for expanded clones.

clone size	J gene	D gene	V gene	CDR3 protein	CDR3 DNA
NA	TRBJ2-3	NA	TRBV7-2	CASSLGDTGYF	TGTGCCAGCAGCTTGGGGGACACTGGGTATTTT
few	TRBJ2-3	NA	TRBV28	CASNGVSDTQYF	TGTGCCAGCAACGGGGTCTCAGATACGCAGTATTTT
NA	TRBJ2-1	NA	TRBV6-2/TRBV6-3	CASSFDRRQLNEQFF	TGTGCCAGCAGTTTTGATCGTCGACAGTTGAATGAGCAGTTCTTC
NA	TRBJ2-2	NA	TRBV19	CASSILSGGNTGELFF	TGTGCCAGTAGTATTCTTAGCGGAGGGAACACCGGGGAGCTGTTTTTT
few	TRBJ2-5	NA	TRBV20-1	CSARLGSQETQYF	TGCAGTGCTAGACTCGGGAGCCAAGAGACCCAGTACTTC
NA	TRBJ1-5	NA	TRBV7-9	CASSLVGEAQPQHF	TGTGCCAGCAGCTTAGTTGGGGAGGCTCAGCCCCAGCATTTT
many	TRBJ2-5	NA	TRBV7-2	CASSPGPIKETQYF	TGTGCCAGCAGCCCAGGGCCTATCAAAGAGACCCAGTACTTC
few	TRBJ1-2	NA	TRBV7-2	CASSLDAGGDGYTF	TGTGCCAGCAGCTTAGACGCGGGAGGGGATGGCTACACCTTC
few	TRBJ1-5	NA	TRBV12-5	CASAVGGGQPQHF	TGTGCTAGTGCCGTGGGGGGAGGTCAGCCCCAGCATTTT
few	TRBJ1-6	NA	TRBV6-2/TRBV6-3	CASTRGDLLRNSPLHF	TGTGCCAGCACCCGCGGGGACCTTCTGCGGAATTCACCCCTCCACTTT
few	TRBJ1-2	NA	TRBV28	CASSSQGPDGYTF	TGTGCCAGCAGTTCACAGGGTCCCGATGGCTACACCTTC
NA	TRBJ2-7	NA	TRBV28	CASSWAGMSSYEQYF	TGTGCCAGCAGTTGGGCGGGGATGAGCTCCTACGAGCAGTACTTC
NA	TRBJ2-5	NA	TRBV7-2	CASSLSTGAQETQYF	TGTGCCAGCAGCTTAAGCACAGGTGCCCAAGAGACCCAGTACTTC
NA	TRBJ2-3	TRBD2	TRBV11-3	CASSLVAGADTQYF	TGTGCCAGCAGCTTAGTGGCGGGGGCAGATACGCAGTATTTT
NA	TRBJ2-3	NA	TRBV29-1	CSADGRAGARDTQYF	TGCAGCGCCGACGGCCGCGCAGGGGCGAGAGATACGCAGTATTTT
NA	TRBJ2-6	TRBD1	TRBV7-9	CASTFLGQGEHIQYSGANVLTF	TGTGCCAGCACCTTCCTGGGGCAGGGGGAACACATTCAATACTCTGGGGCCAACGTCCTGACTTTC
few	TRBJ2-7	TRBD2	TRBV20-1	CSAPTSGGAGEQYF	TGCAGTGCGCCGACTAGCGGGGGGGCCGGAGAGCAGTACTTC
few	TRBJ2-6	TRBD1	TRBV12-3/TRBV12-4	CASSRRTGASSGANVLTF	TGTGCCAGCAGTCGACGGACAGGAGCCAGCTCTGGGGCCAACGTCCTGACTTTC
NA	TRBJ2-4	TRBD2	TRBV12-3/TRBV12-4	CASSLLAGGKSIQYF	TGTGCCAGCAGTTTGCTAGCGGGGGGGAAAAGCATTCAGTACTTC
few	TRBJ1-3	NA	TRBV29-1	CSAISGTPRGNTIYF	TGCAGCGCGATCTCCGGGACCCCCAGGGGAAACACCATATATTTT
NA	TRBJ1-4	NA	TRBV7-9	CASSFPRINEKLFF	TGTGCCAGCAGCTTCCCCCGAATCAATGAAAAACTGTTTTTT
NA	TRBJ1-6	NA	TRBV9	CASSVQDTYNSPLHF	TGTGCCAGCAGCGTACAGGATACCTATAATTCACCCCTCCACTTT
NA	TRBJ2-3	TRBD2	TRBV6-2/TRBV6-3	CASSYSSARGLAGGPSSDTQYF	TGTGCCAGCAGTTACTCGTCTGCCCGAGGACTAGCGGGGGGGCCTAGTTCAGATACGCAGTATTTT
NA	TRBJ1-6	NA	TRBV25-1	CASLPRGGTSSPLHF	TGTGCCAGCCTTCCGAGGGGGGGGACGAGTTCACCCCTCCACTTT
NA	TRBJ1-2	NA	TRBV12-3/TRBV12-4	CASGEVNGYTF	TGTGCCAGCGGAGAAGTGAATGGCTACACCTTC
few	TRBJ2-5	NA	TRBV20-1	CSAPSTSTETQYF	TGCAGTGCTCCCTCGACTAGTACGGAGACCCAGTACTTC
many	TRBJ2-3	NA	TRBV19	CASRTGTSKTDTQYF	TGTGCCAGTAGGACCGGGACATCCAAAACAGATACGCAGTATTTT